The clone carrying this TCR beta chain was found many times. These data originate in a study of human T cells and chemical hapten exposure. Looked up from germline, CDR1 is MNHEY and CDR2 is SVGEGT. The CDR3 is 14 residues long. The ends were cut back, 5 bases at V and 0 bases at J, with 10 bases in the middle. TCRdb recomputed calls from the RACE reads with MiXCR, one row per CDR3 protein. The profile covers about 110,000 distinct CDR3 sequences, with 9.2% appearing a single time and 2.5% to 3.5% taken by the ten largest. Time point reported: patch test 2, 6 weeks after DPC sensitization. This sample's treatment: therapeutic diphenylcyclopropenone sensitization with weekly scalp DPC.

This rearrangement joins TRBV6-2 or TRBV6-3 to TRBJ1-1; D may be TRBD1 (5 bases). Specimen: whole blood, collected in connection with sensitization to the hapten diphenylcyclopropenone (DPC). This clonotype was sampled from a woman aged 40 to 50 with alopecia areata. Some clones in this sample may be carry-over from other donors' samples. The CDR3 loop is CASSLGTVNTEAFF. CDR3 DNA: TGTGCCAGCAGTCTAGGGACGGTGAACACTGAAGCTTTCTTT.